This paragraph reports one T cell receptor beta chain. Its antigen is currently unknown. The source of the sample is a study of cytomegalovirus exposure and HLA in healthy donors. The study, taken as a whole, reports: Per a later analysis, roughly 17,000 TCR beta sequences showed association with HLA alleles at 0.05 false discovery rate.

This PCR relied on a set of 60 Vbeta primers and 13 Jbeta primers. Libraries were prepared by immunoSEQ multiplex PCR; TCRdb keeps only in-frame clonotypes and omits some of them. The sample includes 150,000 to 200,000 clones, roughly 74% of them seen just once. Germline V gives CDR1 MGHRA, CDR2 YSYEKL. The CDR3 loop spans 15 amino acids. Trimming took 0 bases from V and 3 from J, leaving 6 bases between them. Sequencing used PBMCs. This TCR was recovered from a woman in her thirties or forties in good health and CMV-seropositive. This sequence joins TRBV4-1 and TRBJ1-6; D perhaps matches TRBD1 (6 bases). CDR3 nucleotide sequence: TGCGCCAGCAGCCAAGAGGGACACTATAATTCACCCCTCCACTTT. It translates to CASSQEGHYNSPLHF.